The following is a T cell receptor (beta chain) sequence with its context. The CDR3 sequence is 18 residues long. The ends lost 4 bases at V and 9 bases at J; junction bases unmatched: 22. Germline V gene sequence: CDR1 SGDLS, CDR2 YYNGEE. In the original analysis: Counts of nucleated cells, estimated from reference gene primer amplification, were obtained. The protocol was immunoSEQ multiplex PCR, while the TCRdb copy is restricted to in-frame clones and leaves out a portion. V and J calls and clone size are as listed in that table; D and trimming were resolved from the DNA. The sample holds 75,000 to 95,000 clones, 85% seen once. The source of the sample is a study of blood T cell repertoires in COVID-19. Study at large: COVID-19 samples collected from the United States, Italy and Spain covered acute and convalescent phases. Nucleic acid was either cDNA or gDNA, and it came from T cells, B-cell-depleted T cells, or PBMCs.

The chain recombines TRBV9 with TRBJ2-4; 7 nucleotides agree with TRBD1. The sample consisted of peripheral blood. The TCR originated in a man over 45 with acute or convalescent COVID-19. CDR3 protein: CASSPDGAARGRRSIQYF. The CDR3 nucleotides are TGTGCCAGCAGCCCCGACGGAGCTGCTAGGGGGCGAAGGAGCATTCAGTACTTC.